This is a list of T cell receptor beta chains from one sample in a study of regulatory T cells in long-lasting Graves disease. TCRdb reanalysed the multiplex PCR reads using MiXCR and keeps one entry per CDR3 protein. The table has 400,000 to 550,000 distinct CDR3 sequences, 15% to 20% seen once. These same records also appear under a second study, on T cells in Graves' hyperthyroidism and ophthalmopathy.

The sequencing used peripheral blood mononuclear cells (PBMCs), collected at new diagnosis, from a patient treated with antithyroid drugs. The origin of the receptors is a woman aged 25-40 years with Graves disease. Both conserved end residues are part of each CDR3. A D gene is named only where the DNA matches it firmly. The size entry is marked missing in some rows and otherwise reads once, few, many or a size class.

cdr3_nt	cdr3_aa	clone_size	v_call	d_call	j_call
TGTGCCAGCAGCCCCTCCTATGAGCAGTTCTTC	CASSPSYEQFF	many	TRBV18	.	TRBJ2-1
TGTGCCAGCAGCCCATCCCGGAACCACTACAATGAGCAGTTCTTC	CASSPSRNHYNEQFF	.	TRBV7-9	.	TRBJ2-1
TGCAGCGTTGAAACCGTGTGGGGACAGGGGCACACCGGGGAGCTGTTTTTT	CSVETVWGQGHTGELFF	few	TRBV29-1	TRBD1	TRBJ2-2
TGTGCCAGCAGCCAAGAAGGCCGCATATTAGCCAAAAACATTCAGTACTTC	CASSQEGRILAKNIQYF	many	TRBV3-1	.	TRBJ2-4
TGTGCCAGCAGTTTAGCGCAGGGGGCCAATCAGCCCCAGCATTTT	CASSLAQGANQPQHF	many	TRBV12-3/TRBV12-4	TRBD1	TRBJ1-5
TGCAGCGTTGGGGAATTCACCCTCCAAGAGACCCAGTACTTC	CSVGEFTLQETQYF	many	TRBV29-1	.	TRBJ2-5
TGTGCCAGCAGTTTAGTAGCGGGAGGCCCCGGGGAGCTGTTTTTT	CASSLVAGGPGELFF	.	TRBV12-3/TRBV12-4	TRBD2	TRBJ2-2
TGTGCCAGCAGCCCTGAGGGGGGGATGCATGGCTACACCTTC	CASSPEGGMHGYTF	.	TRBV5-4	.	TRBJ1-2
TGCGCCAGCAGCTTGACAGAGAGGGAGCAGTACTTC	CASSLTEREQYF	many	TRBV5-1	.	TRBJ2-7
TGTGCCAGCAGCTTTGGACCGTTGAACACTGAAGCTTTCTTT	CASSFGPLNTEAFF	many	TRBV7-2	.	TRBJ1-1
TGTGCCAGCGCCTACCACCGGGACAGGGGACTAGCGGGAGTAATAGATACGCAGTATTTT	CASAYHRDRGLAGVIDTQYF	once	TRBV27	TRBD2	TRBJ2-3
TGTGCCAGCTCACCACGGGACAGATGGGAAAAACTGTTTTTT	CASSPRDRWEKLFF	many	TRBV18	TRBD1	TRBJ1-4
TGTGCCAGCAGCTTAGACTCTAGCGGGATCGTCGGTACGCAGTATTTT	CASSLDSSGIVGTQYF	few	TRBV7-2	TRBD2	TRBJ2-3
TGCAGTGCTAGAGATTGGACTGATCAAGAGACCCAGTACTTC	CSARDWTDQETQYF	many	TRBV20-1	.	TRBJ2-5
TGTGCCAGCAGCTTAGTCGGCGGGAGGGTTAGCAATGAGCAGTTCTTC	CASSLVGGRVSNEQFF	many	TRBV11-2	TRBD2	TRBJ2-1
TGTGCCAGCAGCGTAGGCAGTTACACAGATACGCAGTATTTT	CASSVGSYTDTQYF	many	TRBV9	.	TRBJ2-3
TGCAGTGCTTATAGCGGGAGGACTAGCACAGATACGCAGTATTTT	CSAYSGRTSTDTQYF	few	TRBV20-1	TRBD2	TRBJ2-3
TGCAGCGTTGAGACTAGCGGGAGTTTAAATGAGCAGTTCTTC	CSVETSGSLNEQFF	.	TRBV29-1	TRBD2	TRBJ2-1